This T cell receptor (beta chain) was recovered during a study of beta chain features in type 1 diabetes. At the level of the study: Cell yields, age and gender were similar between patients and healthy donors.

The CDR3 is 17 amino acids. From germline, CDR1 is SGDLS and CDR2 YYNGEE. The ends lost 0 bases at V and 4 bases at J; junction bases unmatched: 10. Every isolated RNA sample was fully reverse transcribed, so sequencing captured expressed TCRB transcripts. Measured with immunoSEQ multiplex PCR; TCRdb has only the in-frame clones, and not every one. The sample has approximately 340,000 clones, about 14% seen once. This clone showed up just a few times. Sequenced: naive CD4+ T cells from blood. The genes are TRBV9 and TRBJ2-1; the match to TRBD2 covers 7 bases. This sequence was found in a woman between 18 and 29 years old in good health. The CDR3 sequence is CASSVAGLAEPYNEQFF. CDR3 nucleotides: TGTGCCAGCAGCGTAGCGGGGCTAGCGGAACCGTACAATGAGCAGTTCTTC.